The rows below give T cell receptor beta chains drawn from one sample of a study of T cell responses to AZD1222 COVID-19 vaccine. Data came from immunoSEQ multiplex PCR; TCRdb stores just in-frame clones and leaves some out. The sample contains some 150,000 clones, about 91% of which appear only once. Sample: peripheral blood, taken 28 days after the second AZD1222 dose. These receptor sequences come from an adult who received the AZD1222 COVID-19 vaccine. Both conserved end residues are part of each CDR3. Fields, in order: V gene, clone size, J gene, D gene, CDR3 protein, CDR3 DNA. D genes are given only for firm matches. Only some rows state a clone size, as once, few, many or a class for expanded clones.

TRBV7-8	NA	TRBJ1-1	TRBD1	CASSPGTGLTEAFF	TGTGCCAGCAGCCCCGGGACAGGTTTGACTGAAGCTTTCTTT
TRBV29-1	NA	TRBJ2-7	NA	CSVVGPGQDPSYEQYF	TGCAGCGTTGTGGGCCCCGGGCAGGATCCCTCCTACGAGCAGTACTTC
TRBV15	NA	TRBJ2-7	TRBD2	CATSRAAGVREQYF	TGTGCCACCAGCAGAGCAGCGGGAGTAAGGGAGCAGTACTTC
TRBV28	NA	TRBJ1-5	NA	CASSLIPRSNQPQHF	TGTGCCAGCAGCCTCATCCCTAGAAGTAATCAGCCCCAGCATTTT
TRBV29-1	NA	TRBJ2-2	NA	CSVDQANTGELFF	TGCAGCGTTGACCAAGCAAACACCGGGGAGCTGTTTTTT
TRBV11-2	NA	TRBJ1-5	NA	CASSLSSNQPQHF	TGTGCCAGCAGCTTATCTAGCAATCAGCCCCAGCATTTT
TRBV18	NA	TRBJ2-7	NA	CASSPNTGLPYEQYF	TGTGCCAGCTCACCCAACACAGGGCTGCCCTACGAGCAGTACTTC
TRBV5-1	NA	TRBJ2-3	TRBD2	CASSSGEIWGTDTQYF	TGCGCCAGCAGTAGCGGGGAGATTTGGGGCACAGATACGCAGTATTTT
TRBV9	NA	TRBJ1-2	NA	CASSPNRGAFNYGYTF	TGTGCCAGCAGCCCAAACCGGGGGGCTTTTAACTATGGCTACACCTTC
TRBV29-1	NA	TRBJ1-2	TRBD1	CSVRTGRIDGYTF	TGCAGCGTCCGGACAGGGCGGATCGATGGCTACACCTTC
TRBV28	NA	TRBJ2-1	TRBD2	CASKTSGSYTYNEQFF	TGTGCCAGCAAAACTAGCGGGAGTTATACCTACAATGAGCAGTTCTTC
TRBV15	NA	TRBJ2-2	TRBD1	CATSQDRGGAGEGTGELFF	TGTGCCACCAGCCAGGACAGGGGGGGAGCGGGAGAGGGGACCGGGGAGCTGTTTTTT
TRBV5-4	once	TRBJ1-2	NA	CASSLEGYGYTF	TGTGCCAGCAGCTTGGAGGGATATGGCTACACCTTC
TRBV7-9	NA	TRBJ1-1	TRBD1	CASSLTGGTEAFF	TGTGCCAGCAGCTTGACAGGGGGGACTGAAGCTTTCTTT
TRBV27	NA	TRBJ2-6	NA	CASGILLGLGANVLTF	TGTGCCAGCGGTATTTTGCTAGGTCTAGGGGCCAACGTCCTGACTTTC
TRBV3-1/TRBV3-2	NA	TRBJ2-7	NA	CASSVGGLRFSYEQYF	TGTGCCAGCAGCGTTGGGGGACTCCGCTTCTCCTACGAGCAGTACTTC
TRBV4-1	once	TRBJ2-7	TRBD2	CASSQDRIPGGTSYEQYF	TGCGCCAGCAGCCAAGATCGAATACCGGGGGGGACCTCCTACGAGCAGTACTTC
TRBV9	once	TRBJ2-3	NA	CASSLDYSSTDTQYF	TGTGCCAGCAGCTTGGACTATTCTAGCACAGATACGCAGTATTTT
TRBV9	NA	TRBJ1-6	TRBD1	CASSVDGQGRSPLHF	TGTGCCAGCAGCGTAGATGGACAGGGGCGTTCACCCCTCCACTTT
TRBV18	NA	TRBJ1-5	TRBD1	CASSGGTAKFGPQHF	TGTGCCAGCTCAGGGGGGACAGCCAAGTTTGGGCCCCAGCATTTT
TRBV4-2	NA	TRBJ2-7	TRBD2	CASSAGLAYEQYF	TGTGCCAGCAGCGCCGGACTAGCCTACGAGCAGTACTTC
TRBV4-3	NA	TRBJ2-2	TRBD2	CASSQRLATTGELFF	TGCGCCAGCAGCCAACGACTAGCGACGACCGGGGAGCTGTTTTTT
TRBV19	NA	TRBJ1-3	TRBD1	CASRDRGGGNTIYF	TGTGCCAGCCGGGACAGGGGTGGTGGAAACACCATATATTTT
TRBV6-5	NA	TRBJ2-7	TRBD1	CASRTGLYEQYF	TGTGCCAGCCGGACAGGGCTCTACGAGCAGTACTTC
TRBV20-1	NA	TRBJ2-7	TRBD2	CSASGLAPGGGEQYF	TGCAGTGCTAGTGGGCTAGCCCCTGGGGGGGGCGAGCAGTACTTC
TRBV5-6	NA	TRBJ1-5	NA	CASSLGAGSGQPQHF	TGTGCCAGCAGCTTGGGGGCAGGCTCCGGTCAGCCCCAGCATTTT
TRBV29-1	NA	TRBJ2-5	TRBD1	CSAVTGTEVETQYF	TGCAGCGCTGTTACCGGGACAGAGGTAGAGACCCAGTACTTC
TRBV28	NA	TRBJ1-5	TRBD1	CASSLIDRGNQPQHF	TGTGCCAGCAGTTTAATTGACAGGGGGAATCAGCCCCAGCATTTT
TRBV6-4	NA	TRBJ1-5	NA	CASSAVVSEDQPQHF	TGTGCCAGCAGTGCAGTTGTGTCGGAGGATCAGCCCCAGCATTTT
TRBV28	NA	TRBJ1-3	TRBD1	CASSSTGTGDFSGNTIYF	TGTGCCAGCAGTTCAACCGGGACAGGGGACTTCTCTGGAAACACCATATATTTT
TRBV18	NA	TRBJ1-6	NA	CASSPTGPSNSPLHF	TGTGCCAGCTCACCAACGGGACCTTCTAATTCACCCCTCCACTTT
TRBV6-5	once	TRBJ1-5	NA	CASQGFKPQHF	TGTGCCAGCCAGGGTTTCAAGCCCCAGCATTTT
TRBV6-5	NA	TRBJ1-3	NA	CASGEAQYGNTIYF	TGTGCCAGCGGAGAGGCCCAATATGGAAACACCATATATTTT
TRBV7-8	NA	TRBJ2-1	NA	CASSLVLDNEQFF	TGTGCCAGCAGCTTAGTTTTGGACAATGAGCAGTTCTTC
TRBV7-9	NA	TRBJ1-1	TRBD1	CASSTGQKNTEAFF	TGTGCCAGCAGTACGGGACAGAAGAACACTGAAGCTTTCTTT
TRBV28	NA	TRBJ1-1	NA	CASSLAGGEVNTEAFF	TGTGCCAGCAGTTTGGCCGGGGGCGAAGTGAACACTGAAGCTTTCTTT
TRBV7-2	NA	TRBJ1-3	NA	CASSRTDLSGNTIYF	TGTGCCAGCAGCCGGACGGATCTCTCTGGAAACACCATATATTTT
TRBV4-2	NA	TRBJ2-6	TRBD2	CASSQGSPSGASGANVLTF	TGTGCCAGCAGCCAGGGATCGCCTAGCGGGGCCTCTGGGGCCAACGTCCTGACTTTC
TRBV5-1	NA	TRBJ1-4	TRBD1	CASSLLPDRGHEKLFF	TGCGCCAGCAGCTTGTTACCGGACAGGGGGCATGAAAAACTGTTTTTT
TRBV28	NA	TRBJ1-2	TRBD1	CASCNRGRDGYTF	TGTGCCAGCTGTAACAGGGGGCGCGATGGCTACACCTTC
TRBV7-2	NA	TRBJ1-1	NA	CASSPGQLNTEAFF	TGTGCCAGCAGCCCCGGGCAATTGAACACTGAAGCTTTCTTT
TRBV12-3/TRBV12-4	NA	TRBJ1-1	NA	CASSLGGEAFF	TGTGCCAGCTCATTGGGGGGGGAAGCTTTCTTT
TRBV6-5	NA	TRBJ1-5	NA	CASSYSQTWGQPQHF	TGTGCCAGCAGTTACTCCCAAACCTGGGGTCAGCCCCAGCATTTT
TRBV6-1	once	TRBJ2-7	TRBD1	CASSEIIGRGNF	TGTGCCAGCAGTGAAATAATCGGCAGGGGGAACTTC
TRBV21-1	once	TRBJ1-5	NA	CASKRAASYQPQHF	TGTGCCAGTAAGAGGGCAGCTTCTTATCAGCCCCAGCATTTT
TRBV6-1	NA	TRBJ2-1	NA	CASSEAGPYNEQFF	TGTGCCAGCAGTGAAGCTGGGCCGTACAATGAGCAGTTCTTC
TRBV18	NA	TRBJ2-5	NA	CASSPMDTPGETQYF	TGTGCCAGCTCACCAATGGACACCCCAGGGGAGACCCAGTACTTC
TRBV29-1	NA	TRBJ2-1	TRBD2	CSVGLAGVNGRNEQFF	TGCAGCGTTGGGCTAGCGGGAGTAAATGGCCGTAATGAGCAGTTCTTC
TRBV2	NA	TRBJ1-6	NA	CASRAAGVRNSPLHF	TGTGCCAGCAGGGCGGCTGGGGTGAGGAATTCACCCCTCCACTTT